Listed below are T cell receptor beta chains from one sample, sequenced in a study of blood T cells in healthy people across ages. TCRdb re-derived calls from the 5' RACE reads in MiXCR, one entry per CDR3 protein. The sample has 1.8 million or so distinct CDR3 sequences, around 40% seen once. The specimen was blood. The receptors were gathered from a human donor in good health. Each CDR3 is given with its conserved first and last residue. Each record gives: V gene, clone size, J gene, D gene, CDR3 protein, CDR3 DNA. The D gene is left open where the match is weak. For some rows the clone size is stated as once, few or many, or as a class when expanded; others skip it.

TRBV5-1	few	TRBJ2-1	TRBD2	CASSFMSSGAYNEQFF	TGCGCCAGCAGCTTCATGTCTAGCGGGGCCTACAATGAGCAGTTCTTC
TRBV27	few	TRBJ2-1	-	CASSPNQAVGLAEQFF	TGTGCCAGCAGTCCCAACCAAGCGGTTGGGCTTGCTGAGCAGTTCTTC
TRBV5-1	-	TRBJ2-7	-	CASSLVRLGTTRREQYF	TGCGCCAGCAGCTTGGTAAGGCTAGGGACAACACGGAGGGAGCAGTACTTC
TRBV3-1	-	TRBJ2-4	-	CASSRSGTLENIQYF	TGTGCCAGCAGCAGGTCCGGGACACTAGAAAACATTCAGTACTTC
TRBV4-2	-	TRBJ1-2	-	CASSQDLVVYGYTF	TGTGCCAGCAGCCAAGACCTAGTGGTCTATGGCTACACCTTC
TRBV24-1	few	TRBJ2-1	-	CATSDASGASYNEQFF	TGTGCCACCAGTGATGCTTCTGGGGCCTCGTACAATGAGCAGTTCTTC
TRBV7-2	-	TRBJ2-5	TRBD2	CASSLALTSGGQETQYF	TGTGCCAGCAGCTTAGCGCTTACTAGCGGGGGGCAAGAGACCCAGTACTTC
TRBV6-6	few	TRBJ2-6	-	CASSYRRGYSGANVLTF	TGTGCCAGCAGTTACAGGAGGGGCTACTCTGGGGCCAACGTCCTGACTTTC
TRBV7-2	many	TRBJ2-7	-	CASSPSPSYEQYF	TGTGCCAGCAGCCCTAGTCCATCCTACGAGCAGTACTTC
TRBV7-9	-	TRBJ2-1	-	CASSLVRGARLNEQFF	TGTGCCAGCAGCTTAGTTCGGGGGGCCAGGCTGAATGAGCAGTTCTTC
TRBV29-1	few	TRBJ2-5	-	CSVVLQETQYF	TGCAGCGTCGTTTTACAAGAGACCCAGTACTTC
TRBV27	few	TRBJ2-3	-	CASSLYRDSDTQYF	TGTGCCAGCAGTTTATACCGGGATTCAGATACGCAGTATTTT
TRBV19	few	TRBJ2-7	TRBD2	CASSLAGITYEQYF	TGTGCCAGTAGTCTAGCGGGGATAACCTACGAGCAGTACTTC
TRBV7-2	-	TRBJ2-3	-	CASRDGRSTDTQYF	TGTGCCAGCAGGGATGGAAGGAGCACAGATACGCAGTATTTT
TRBV7-8	-	TRBJ2-1	-	CASSPESPSASYNEQFF	TGTGCCAGCAGCCCCGAGTCCCCTAGCGCCTCCTACAATGAGCAGTTCTTC
TRBV7-2	-	TRBJ2-5	-	CASSLESGSEETQYF	TGTGCCAGCAGCTTAGAGAGCGGGTCCGAGGAGACCCAGTACTTC
TRBV2	-	TRBJ1-5	-	CASSEARGVSNQPQHF	TGTGCCAGCAGTGAAGCCCGAGGGGTTAGCAATCAGCCCCAGCATTTT
TRBV11-2	few	TRBJ2-1	-	CASSSGQSYTPQQFF	TGTGCCAGCAGCTCGGGCCAGTCCTACACCCCACAGCAGTTCTTC
TRBV29-1	-	TRBJ1-4	-	CSVGIGEKLFF	TGCAGCGTTGGAATCGGAGAAAAACTGTTTTTT
TRBV30	-	TRBJ2-7	-	CAWSVVAYEQYF	TGTGCCTGGAGTGTAGTTGCCTACGAGCAGTACTTC
TRBV5-1	-	TRBJ2-5	-	CASGATEYQETQYF	TGCGCCAGCGGCGCCACCGAGTACCAAGAGACCCAGTACTTC
TRBV29-1	-	TRBJ1-1	-	CSVLGFTEAFF	TGCAGCGTTTTAGGTTTCACTGAAGCTTTCTTT
TRBV6-6	-	TRBJ1-5	TRBD1	CASSSYKTGVGNQPQHF	TGTGCCAGCAGTTCTTACAAAACAGGGGTAGGGAATCAGCCCCAGCATTTT
TRBV7-9	-	TRBJ2-6	-	CASSFVKETGANVLTF	TGTGCCAGCAGCTTTGTGAAGGAGACTGGGGCCAACGTCCTGACTTTC
TRBV5-5	many	TRBJ1-4	-	CASSMASGEKLFF	TGTGCCAGCAGTATGGCAAGCGGTGAAAAACTGTTTTTT
TRBV29-1	few	TRBJ2-3	-	CSVEPGDSGDTQYF	TGCAGCGTTGAGCCTGGGGATTCTGGAGATACGCAGTATTTT
TRBV7-9	many	TRBJ2-3	TRBD1	CASSFGQGLDTQYF	TGTGCCAGCAGCTTCGGACAGGGTTTGGATACGCAGTATTTT
TRBV28	few	TRBJ2-3	-	CASGREEVADTQYF	TGTGCCAGCGGACGAGAGGAGGTGGCAGATACGCAGTATTTT
TRBV29-1	-	TRBJ2-7	-	CSVDAGFGEQYF	TGCAGCGTTGACGCAGGGTTTGGCGAGCAGTACTTC
TRBV28	few	TRBJ1-6	TRBD1	CASTHPRTGGSPLHF	TGTGCCAGCACCCACCCTAGGACAGGGGGTTCACCCCTCCACTTT
TRBV2	few	TRBJ2-7	-	CASLAYEQYF	TGTGCCAGCCTTGCCTACGAGCAGTACTTC
TRBV5-1	many	TRBJ2-1	TRBD2	CASSLTAGGYDNEQFF	TGCGCCAGCAGCTTGACGGCGGGGGGGTACGACAATGAGCAGTTCTTC
TRBV7-3	-	TRBJ2-1	-	CASSSLVSEQFF	TGTGCCAGCAGCTCCCTTGTAAGTGAGCAGTTCTTC
TRBV20-1	-	TRBJ2-7	TRBD2	CSSAALAVIYEQYF	TGCAGTTCAGCCGCACTAGCGGTTATTTACGAGCAGTACTTC
TRBV4-2	-	TRBJ2-1	-	CASSQVSSRKIPGNEQFF	TGTGCCAGCAGCCAAGTGTCATCGAGGAAGATCCCTGGCAATGAGCAGTTCTTC
TRBV20-1	-	TRBJ1-2	-	CSATTRDGNYGYTF	TGCAGTGCTACTACCCGGGACGGTAACTATGGCTACACCTTC
TRBV29-1	few	TRBJ2-1	-	CSVATGPRGGEQFF	TGCAGCGTTGCGACCGGGCCTCGAGGGGGTGAGCAGTTCTTC
TRBV4-1	few	TRBJ2-5	TRBD1	CASSQETGVGMETQYF	TGCGCCAGCAGCCAGGAGACAGGGGTTGGGATGGAGACCCAGTACTTC
TRBV7-2	-	TRBJ2-7	-	CASSLESGLPYEQYF	TGTGCCAGCAGCTTGGAGTCAGGGTTACCCTACGAGCAGTACTTC
TRBV4-2	-	TRBJ2-1	-	CASSQSRVGVLEQFF	TGTGCCAGCAGCCAGTCCCGCGTGGGGGTGTTAGAGCAGTTCTTC
TRBV5-6	-	TRBJ2-6	-	CASSLDLTSGANVLTF	TGTGCCAGCAGCTTAGACCTTACCTCTGGGGCCAACGTCCTGACTTTC